This section outlines one T cell receptor (beta chain) sequence together with its context. This sample stems from a study of blood T cell repertoires in COVID-19. J lost 9 bases, V lost 6 bases, and 15 bases had no gene match. Germline V CDR1 and CDR2: SNHLY, FYNNEI. The CDR3 length is 16 residues. Method: immunoSEQ multiplex PCR; TCRdb's copy keeps in-frame clones and lacks some. The repertoire consists of 150,000 to 200,000 clones, with about 90% occurring once and the leading ten covering about 9.4%. This receptor was identified in a woman under 30 who had recovered from COVID-19. The specimen sequenced was PBMCs or T cells enriched from blood (not recorded which). This sequence joins TRBV2 and TRBJ1-5, with 9 bases matching TRBD1. The CDR3 region is CASRGGGQGIFGPQHF. DNA for the CDR3: TGTGCCAGCAGGGGAGGGGGACAGGGTATTTTTGGGCCCCAGCATTTT.